This passage covers 5 T cell receptor beta chains from one sample sequenced in a study of CXCR3-negative and CXCR3-positive naive CD8 T cells. Regarding the study as a whole: For CXCR3-positive naive cells, TRB CDR3s were more hydrophobic than those of CXCR3-negative naive cells.

These receptors' targets are unknown. With UMI labels, 5' RACE was used to prepare the TRB cDNA libraries. TCRdb processed the 5' RACE reads again and assigns one entry to each CDR3 protein, with no DNA. Its table records about 94,000 distinct CDR3 sequences. The sample comprised naive CXCR3+ CD8+ T cells from blood. Regarding subset: CD45RO-CCR7+CD27+CD95- naive CD8+ T cells expressing CXCR3 (TNR3+). These receptors all stem from a human donor in good health. Some clones in this sample may be carry-over from other donors' samples.

J is TRBJ2-7 and V is TRBV4-2. CDR3 length equals 13 residues. Germline assignment: CDR1 LGHNA and CDR2 YNFKEQ. CDR3 in amino acids: CASSQGLSYEQYF.

This chain joins TRBV28 and TRBJ1-6. This CDR3 has 16 residues. Germline values: CDR1 MDHEN, CDR2 SYDVKM. The CDR3 is CASRPIKGVLNSPLHF.

The genes are TRBV13 and TRBJ2-7; the D call of TRBD2 rests on TCRdb alone, since no DNA is present to check it. The CDR3 has 18 residues. Germline-derived CDR1 and CDR2 are PRHDT and FYEKMQ (reference sequence). CDR3 loop: CASSSRAGLAGISYEQYF.

V and J are TRBV4-3 and TRBJ2-7. The length of the CDR3 is 16 residues. CDR1 LGHNA and CDR2 YSLEER come from the germline V gene. The CDR3: CASSQVCLDLTYEQYF.

V is TRBV28 and J is TRBJ2-7. Germline assignment: CDR1 MDHEN and CDR2 SYDVKM. The CDR3 sequence is 13 residues long. CDR3 sequence: CASSRIGRYEQYF.